Listed below are T cell receptor beta chains from one sample, sequenced in a study of T cell responses to AZD1222 COVID-19 vaccine. Some clones are missing from TCRdb's copy, which holds only in-frame ones; the method was immunoSEQ multiplex PCR. Among over 100,000 clones, just over 85% were seen once, and the ten largest hold approximately 20%. Sequenced material: peripheral blood, taken on day 0 of AZD1222 vaccination. The receptors here all came from an adult in good health. The CDR3 runs from the conserved cysteine through the conserved F or W. D genes are given only for firm matches. Size values are once, few and many counts, or a class for expanded clones, and some rows have none.

clone size: NA
J gene: TRBJ2-2
D gene: TRBD1
V gene: TRBV10-1
CDR3 protein: CASSPGTGRTGELFF
CDR3 DNA: TGCGCCAGCAGCCCCGGGACAGGGCGGACCGGGGAGCTGTTTTTT

clone size: NA
J gene: TRBJ2-7
D gene: TRBD2
V gene: TRBV7-9
CDR3 protein: CASKHASGYEQYF
CDR3 DNA: TGTGCCAGCAAGCACGCTAGCGGCTACGAGCAGTACTTC

clone size: NA
J gene: TRBJ2-5
D gene: TRBD2
V gene: TRBV7-2
CDR3 protein: CASSSISTGGQETQYF
CDR3 DNA: TGTGCCAGCAGCTCTATCTCGACGGGGGGGCAGGAGACCCAGTACTTC

clone size: once
J gene: TRBJ1-5
D gene: NA
V gene: TRBV6-2/TRBV6-3
CDR3 protein: CASSYSGEPTSQPQHF
CDR3 DNA: TGTGCCAGCAGTTACTCTGGGGAACCGACGAGTCAGCCCCAGCATTTT

clone size: NA
J gene: TRBJ1-1
D gene: NA
V gene: TRBV30
CDR3 protein: CAASRGLDTEAFF
CDR3 DNA: TGTGCCGCCTCGAGGGGACTTGACACTGAAGCTTTCTTT

clone size: once
J gene: TRBJ2-1
D gene: NA
V gene: TRBV6-2/TRBV6-3
CDR3 protein: CASSYGSVLAVYNEQFF
CDR3 DNA: TGTGCCAGCAGTTACGGATCCGTCTTAGCGGTTTACAATGAGCAGTTCTTC

clone size: NA
J gene: TRBJ1-6
D gene: TRBD1
V gene: TRBV4-1
CDR3 protein: CASPPPGGQGPDYNSPLHF
CDR3 DNA: TGCGCCAGCCCCCCCCCTGGGGGACAGGGGCCGGACTATAATTCACCCCTCCACTTT

clone size: NA
J gene: TRBJ1-5
D gene: NA
V gene: TRBV28
CDR3 protein: CASRVGNQPQHF
CDR3 DNA: TGTGCCAGCAGGGTGGGGAATCAGCCCCAGCATTTT

clone size: NA
J gene: TRBJ2-7
D gene: TRBD2
V gene: TRBV5-1
CDR3 protein: CASTLSGGPYEQYF
CDR3 DNA: TGCGCCAGCACCCTTAGCGGGGGGCCCTACGAGCAGTACTTC

clone size: NA
J gene: TRBJ2-1
D gene: NA
V gene: TRBV28
CDR3 protein: CASSLRYNEQFF
CDR3 DNA: TGTGCCAGCAGTTTACGTTACAATGAGCAGTTCTTC

clone size: NA
J gene: TRBJ2-7
D gene: NA
V gene: TRBV6-6
CDR3 protein: CASSSSSYEQYF
CDR3 DNA: TGTGCCAGCAGTTCGAGCTCCTACGAGCAGTACTTC

clone size: NA
J gene: TRBJ1-4
D gene: NA
V gene: TRBV6-5
CDR3 protein: CASSPTFGGIEKLFF
CDR3 DNA: TGTGCCAGCAGCCCCACTTTTGGGGGGATCGAAAAACTGTTTTTT

clone size: NA
J gene: TRBJ1-2
D gene: NA
V gene: TRBV28
CDR3 protein: CASSPHGLRNDGYTF
CDR3 DNA: TGTGCCAGCAGTCCCCACGGTCTCAGGAACGATGGCTACACCTTC

clone size: NA
J gene: TRBJ2-1
D gene: TRBD2
V gene: TRBV9
CDR3 protein: CASSVLAGGYNEQFF
CDR3 DNA: TGTGCCAGCAGCGTATTAGCGGGGGGATACAATGAGCAGTTCTTC

clone size: NA
J gene: TRBJ1-5
D gene: NA
V gene: TRBV18
CDR3 protein: CASSLGSNFNSNQPQHF
CDR3 DNA: TGTGCCAGCTCCCTCGGGTCCAACTTCAATAGCAATCAGCCCCAGCATTTT

clone size: NA
J gene: TRBJ1-5
D gene: NA
V gene: TRBV27
CDR3 protein: CASSLSSSNQPQHF
CDR3 DNA: TGTGCCAGCAGTTTATCCAGTAGCAATCAGCCCCAGCATTTT

clone size: NA
J gene: TRBJ2-3
D gene: NA
V gene: TRBV19
CDR3 protein: CASSIGQVHLDTQYF
CDR3 DNA: TGTGCCAGTAGTATCGGCCAGGTTCACCTAGATACGCAGTATTTT

clone size: NA
J gene: TRBJ1-5
D gene: NA
V gene: TRBV7-2
CDR3 protein: CASSLTMNQPQHF
CDR3 DNA: TGTGCCAGCAGCTTAACGATGAATCAGCCCCAGCATTTT

clone size: NA
J gene: TRBJ2-1
D gene: NA
V gene: TRBV4-1
CDR3 protein: CASGGMYNEQFF
CDR3 DNA: TGCGCCAGCGGGGGGATGTACAATGAGCAGTTCTTC

clone size: NA
J gene: TRBJ2-7
D gene: TRBD1
V gene: TRBV5-1
CDR3 protein: CASGGQGESYEQYF
CDR3 DNA: TGCGCCAGCGGCGGACAGGGGGAGTCCTACGAGCAGTACTTC

clone size: NA
J gene: TRBJ1-1
D gene: NA
V gene: TRBV7-3
CDR3 protein: CASSASGLNTEAFF
CDR3 DNA: TGTGCCAGCAGCGCATCAGGGCTCAACACTGAAGCTTTCTTT

clone size: NA
J gene: TRBJ1-1
D gene: NA
V gene: TRBV7-9
CDR3 protein: CASSRGQKNTEAFF
CDR3 DNA: TGTGCCAGCAGCCGAGGACAGAAGAACACTGAAGCTTTCTTT

clone size: NA
J gene: TRBJ2-2
D gene: NA
V gene: TRBV12-3/TRBV12-4
CDR3 protein: CASSLRGGELFF
CDR3 DNA: TGTGCCAGCAGTTTAAGGGGAGGGGAGCTGTTTTTT

clone size: NA
J gene: TRBJ1-1
D gene: TRBD1
V gene: TRBV6-2/TRBV6-3
CDR3 protein: CASSPDYDRGTEAFF
CDR3 DNA: TGTGCCAGCAGTCCAGACTATGACAGGGGAACTGAAGCTTTCTTT

clone size: NA
J gene: TRBJ2-7
D gene: TRBD1
V gene: TRBV28
CDR3 protein: CASRDRGYEQYF
CDR3 DNA: TGTGCCAGCAGGGACAGGGGCTACGAGCAGTACTTC

clone size: NA
J gene: TRBJ2-7
D gene: TRBD1
V gene: TRBV5-1
CDR3 protein: CASSPGTGGVYEQYF
CDR3 DNA: TGCGCCAGCAGTCCCGGGACAGGGGGCGTCTACGAGCAGTACTTC

clone size: NA
J gene: TRBJ1-1
D gene: NA
V gene: TRBV27
CDR3 protein: CASSRPRGPEAFF
CDR3 DNA: TGTGCCAGCAGTCGGCCCCGGGGCCCAGAAGCTTTCTTT

clone size: NA
J gene: TRBJ1-2
D gene: TRBD1
V gene: TRBV29-1
CDR3 protein: CSVESQGGGYGYTF
CDR3 DNA: TGCAGCGTTGAAAGCCAGGGGGGAGGTTATGGCTACACCTTC

clone size: NA
J gene: TRBJ1-6
D gene: TRBD1
V gene: TRBV5-4
CDR3 protein: CASSLEGAGGPYNSPLHF
CDR3 DNA: TGTGCCAGCAGCTTGGAGGGTGCAGGGGGTCCCTATAATTCACCCCTCCACTTT

clone size: few
J gene: TRBJ2-5
D gene: TRBD1
V gene: TRBV27
CDR3 protein: CASRALTGGAETQYF
CDR3 DNA: TGTGCCAGCAGGGCCCTTACAGGGGGCGCGGAGACCCAGTACTTC

clone size: NA
J gene: TRBJ2-7
D gene: NA
V gene: TRBV24-1
CDR3 protein: CATSDSGTRGEQYF
CDR3 DNA: TGTGCCACCAGTGACTCCGGGACGAGGGGCGAGCAGTACTTC

clone size: NA
J gene: TRBJ2-7
D gene: TRBD1
V gene: TRBV18
CDR3 protein: CASSPDREGEQYF
CDR3 DNA: TGTGCCAGCTCACCAGACAGGGAAGGCGAGCAGTACTTC

clone size: NA
J gene: TRBJ2-7
D gene: TRBD1
V gene: TRBV13
CDR3 protein: CASGTGRSYEQYF
CDR3 DNA: TGTGCCAGCGGGACAGGGAGGTCCTACGAGCAGTACTTC

clone size: NA
J gene: TRBJ1-2
D gene: NA
V gene: TRBV3-1/TRBV3-2
CDR3 protein: CASSQVSNYGYTF
CDR3 DNA: TGTGCCAGCAGCCAAGTTTCTAACTATGGCTACACCTTC

clone size: few
J gene: TRBJ1-6
D gene: TRBD1
V gene: TRBV7-2
CDR3 protein: CASSLRQGDNSPLHF
CDR3 DNA: TGTGCCAGCAGCTTAAGACAGGGGGATAATTCACCCCTCCACTTT

clone size: NA
J gene: TRBJ1-1
D gene: NA
V gene: TRBV24-1
CDR3 protein: CATSVPGLFNTEAFF
CDR3 DNA: TGTGCCACCAGTGTCCCGGGTCTTTTTAACACTGAAGCTTTCTTT

clone size: NA
J gene: TRBJ1-3
D gene: TRBD1
V gene: TRBV19
CDR3 protein: CASSPPLDRGNTIYF
CDR3 DNA: TGTGCCAGTAGTCCACCCCTGGACAGGGGAAACACCATATATTTT

clone size: NA
J gene: TRBJ1-5
D gene: NA
V gene: TRBV24-1
CDR3 protein: CANSSCRWTRKPSSNQPQHF
CDR3 DNA: TGTGCCAATAGCTCGTGTAGGTGGACCCGAAAGCCCTCCAGCAATCAGCCCCAGCATTTT

clone size: NA
J gene: TRBJ1-1
D gene: NA
V gene: TRBV30
CDR3 protein: CAWSVGSHRDTEAFF
CDR3 DNA: TGTGCCTGGAGTGTGGGCTCGCATCGTGACACTGAAGCTTTCTTT

clone size: NA
J gene: TRBJ1-5
D gene: TRBD1
V gene: TRBV19
CDR3 protein: CASSMVQGVGSNQPQHF
CDR3 DNA: TGTGCCAGTAGTATGGTACAGGGGGTGGGTAGCAATCAGCCCCAGCATTTT

clone size: NA
J gene: TRBJ1-4
D gene: NA
V gene: TRBV6-5
CDR3 protein: CASSHRGATNEKLFF
CDR3 DNA: TGTGCCAGCAGCCACCGGGGGGCAACGAATGAAAAACTGTTTTTT

clone size: once
J gene: TRBJ1-1
D gene: NA
V gene: TRBV12-3/TRBV12-4
CDR3 protein: CASSSTGFGEAFF
CDR3 DNA: TGTGCCAGCAGCTCGACAGGCTTTGGGGAAGCTTTCTTT

clone size: NA
J gene: TRBJ1-2
D gene: NA
V gene: TRBV4-1
CDR3 protein: CASSQGGVSYGYTF
CDR3 DNA: TGCGCCAGCAGCCAAGGGGGGGTAAGCTATGGCTACACCTTC

clone size: NA
J gene: TRBJ1-2
D gene: NA
V gene: TRBV7-8
CDR3 protein: CASSLPEVEGYTF
CDR3 DNA: TGTGCCAGCAGCTTACCAGAGGTGGAAGGCTACACCTTC

clone size: NA
J gene: TRBJ2-3
D gene: NA
V gene: TRBV4-1
CDR3 protein: CASSQDRGAPTDTQYF
CDR3 DNA: TGCGCCAGCAGCCAAGATCGGGGGGCCCCCACAGATACGCAGTATTTT

clone size: NA
J gene: TRBJ1-1
D gene: NA
V gene: TRBV19
CDR3 protein: CASSSRQAFMNTEAFF
CDR3 DNA: TGTGCCAGTAGTAGTCGACAGGCATTCATGAACACTGAAGCTTTCTTT

clone size: NA
J gene: TRBJ2-1
D gene: NA
V gene: TRBV5-1
CDR3 protein: CASSFHRTDEQFF
CDR3 DNA: TGCGCCAGCAGCTTTCATCGTACGGATGAGCAGTTCTTC

clone size: NA
J gene: TRBJ1-1
D gene: NA
V gene: TRBV7-2
CDR3 protein: CASSFQAGNTEAFF
CDR3 DNA: TGTGCCAGCAGCTTCCAGGCGGGGAACACTGAAGCTTTCTTT

clone size: NA
J gene: TRBJ1-6
D gene: NA
V gene: TRBV4-3
CDR3 protein: CASSQDIPRGPRNNSPLHF
CDR3 DNA: TGCGCCAGCAGCCAAGATATCCCCCGAGGGCCTAGAAATAATTCACCCCTCCACTTT

clone size: NA
J gene: TRBJ1-1
D gene: NA
V gene: TRBV6-2/TRBV6-3
CDR3 protein: CASSPYVNTEAFF
CDR3 DNA: TGTGCCAGCAGTCCCTATGTGAACACTGAAGCTTTCTTT

clone size: NA
J gene: TRBJ1-6
D gene: TRBD1
V gene: TRBV10-1
CDR3 protein: CASAPGTGKTPLHF
CDR3 DNA: TGCGCCAGCGCCCCCGGGACAGGCAAGACACCCCTCCACTTT

clone size: NA
J gene: TRBJ1-2
D gene: TRBD1
V gene: TRBV30
CDR3 protein: CACPGTGGKYYGYTF
CDR3 DNA: TGTGCCTGTCCCGGGACAGGGGGCAAATACTATGGCTACACCTTC

clone size: few
J gene: TRBJ2-6
D gene: TRBD2
V gene: TRBV18
CDR3 protein: CASSRAGGSGANVLTF
CDR3 DNA: TGTGCCAGCTCCCGCGCGGGGGGCTCTGGGGCCAACGTCCTGACTTTC